This T cell receptor beta chain was documented in a study of beta chain features in type 1 diabetes (dated by TCRdb to the late 2010s). With regard to the full study: Mean age, gender distribution, total cell number and subset yield were not different between patients and healthy donors. The study compared TCRB repertoires of sorted circulating CD4+ T cell subsets between recently diagnosed type 1 diabetes patients and matched healthy donors. A total of around 110,000,000 sorted cells were examined across all samples, and a strong correlation was observed between cell number per subset and RNA yield. Regulatory and stem cell-like memory subsets were obtained from only 8 patients and roughly 8 healthy donors, while naive and central memory subsets were obtained from all 30 or so donors. Results and caveats for the whole study, not just this receptor: Naive, central memory and regulatory TCRB repertoires appeared to be more similar among patients than among healthy donors. Shorter templates might have been favored by PCR, but patient and control samples were amplified and corrected together, so both groups would have been affected equally by any skew. Because small numbers of individuals were included in the HLA sub-analyses, any influence of HLA type on TCRB rearrangement was left unresolved. Fewer insertions and more nucleotide deletions at VDJ recombination sites were observed in patients with type 1 diabetes, implying thymic rearrangement abnormalities. Because cDNA was sequenced instead of genomic DNA, activated cells with high expression could be over-represented, although the groups did not differ in activation or CD3 levels. Type 1 diabetes patients showed a moderate but significant shortening of TCRB CDR3 length in all four CD4+ subsets.

A single peripheral blood draw of roughly 0.11 L on average was collected from each donor into heparinised tubes. A BD FACSAria II was used to sort naive, central memory, regulatory and stem cell-like memory CD4+ T cells with a panel that included CD45RO, CCR7, CD25, CD127, CD95 and CD27. Every sorted population had a purity above 98%. PBMCs were separated immediately by Lymphoprep density gradient centrifugation and were stained directly, without being cultured. So that batch effects would be minimized, each experiment stained and sorted samples in pairs, pairing one healthy donor with one patient. The entire amount of isolated RNA was reverse transcribed using the High Capacity cDNA Reverse Transcription Kit, so the sequenced TCRB transcripts were expressed ones. Deep immunoSEQ sequencing was applied to naive, central memory and regulatory T cell samples, giving an average of approximately 3.8 million total reads per sample. Sorted cells were lysed in RLT buffer, and RNA was extracted using DNase-treated RNeasy Micro or Mini kits according to cell number. Each cell subset was processed separately to prevent cross-contamination, with patient and healthy donor samples processed together. Using the immunoSEQ multiplex PCR, TCRB sequences were amplified from cDNA into 87-bp fragments spanning the CDR3 region. The amplicons were sequenced using the Illumina HiSeq platform. The published analysis was carried out like this. Synthetic template baselines were used to correct PCR bias computationally, reads within Hamming distance 2 were collapsed together, and singletons that could not be merged were discarded. By aligning reads against IMGT, V, D and J genes, CDR3 length, and insertions or deletions at six rearrangement sites were assigned. Clonotype counts were normalized to sorted cell number within each subset before computing true diversity and Gini coefficients with the tcR R package. The overlap coefficient, calculated on TCRB nucleotide sequences, was used to measure repertoire sharing. TCRdb provides this immuneACCESS table in a form limited to in-frame rearrangements. Some clones are lacking; in checked studies, under half of them reflect an unresolved V gene, and why the rest are absent is not known. The D gene and trimming were derived from the DNA, and the V and J assignments and clone size from that table. In this sample the table shows 200,000 to 250,000 clones, about 30% of which occur a single time. The top ten hold 3% to 4% of the sample.

Note on this clone: The specificity of this receptor is unknown. No base qualities exist here, and no much larger clone lies one base off it.

Trimming at the junction amounts to 4 bases on V and 0 bases on J, and the germline ends lie 12 bases apart. The CDR3 has 15 amino acids, counting the end cysteine and phenylalanine. The kept DNA is CDR3 alone, 45 bases in frame from the first base. The germline V gene encodes CDR1 PRHDT and CDR2 FYEKMQ (reference sequence). The TCR originated in a man aged 30 to 39 in good health. The chain joins TRBV13 to TRBJ1-1, with TRBD1 tentatively as D gene (5 bases match). Sequenced sample: central memory CD4+ T cells from blood. The CDR3 is CASSSPVGVNTEAFF. In nucleotides, the sequence is TGTGCCAGCAGCTCCCCCGTGGGGGTGAACACTGAAGCTTTCTTT.